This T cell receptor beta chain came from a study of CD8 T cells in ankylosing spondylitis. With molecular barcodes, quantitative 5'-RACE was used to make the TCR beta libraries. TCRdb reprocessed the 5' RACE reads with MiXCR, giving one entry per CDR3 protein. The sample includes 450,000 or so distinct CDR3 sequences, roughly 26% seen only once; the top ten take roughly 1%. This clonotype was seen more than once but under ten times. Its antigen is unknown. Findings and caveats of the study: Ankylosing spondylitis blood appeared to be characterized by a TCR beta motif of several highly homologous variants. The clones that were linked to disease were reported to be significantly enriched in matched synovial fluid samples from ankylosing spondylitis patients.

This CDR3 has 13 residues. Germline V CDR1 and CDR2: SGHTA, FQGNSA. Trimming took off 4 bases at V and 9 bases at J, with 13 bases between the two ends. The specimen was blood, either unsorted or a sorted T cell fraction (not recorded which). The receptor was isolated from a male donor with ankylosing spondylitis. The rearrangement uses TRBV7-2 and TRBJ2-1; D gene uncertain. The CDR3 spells CASSSLDFGEQFF. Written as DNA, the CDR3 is TGTGCCAGCAGCTCTCTCGACTTTGGTGAGCAGTTCTTC.